This is a list of T cell receptor beta chains from one sample in a study of blood T cells in healthy people across ages. TCRdb used MiXCR to reprocess the 5' RACE reads, holding one entry per CDR3 protein. The repertoire holds 1.5 million to 2 million distinct CDR3 sequences, around 48% seen once, with 2.1% in the top ten. The source material was blood. The source of these receptors is a woman aged 40-49 years in good health. The CDR3 runs from the conserved cysteine through the conserved F or W. D genes are given only for firm matches. For some rows the clone size is stated as once, few or many, or as a class when expanded; others skip it.

cdr3_length | clone_size | d_call | j_call | v_call | cdr3_aa | cdr3_nt
15 | - | TRBD2 | TRBJ2-7 | TRBV6-2/TRBV6-3 | CASSFRLAGAYEQYF | TGTGCCAGCAGTTTTCGACTAGCGGGGGCCTACGAGCAGTACTTC
13 | - | - | TRBJ2-1 | TRBV5-1 | CASGGDIYNEQFF | TGCGCCAGCGGGGGCGACATCTACAATGAGCAGTTCTTC
16 | once | TRBD1 | TRBJ2-5 | TRBV25-1 | CASSDSPGQVEEAQYF | TGTGCCAGCAGTGACTCTCCGGGACAGGTAGAGGAGGCCCAGTACTTC
16 | - | TRBD2 | TRBJ2-1 | TRBV4-3 | CASSQEPSGYSNEQFF | TGCGCCAGCAGCCAAGAGCCTAGCGGGTACTCAAATGAGCAGTTCTTC
15 | once | TRBD2 | TRBJ2-7 | TRBV6-5 | CASSSQRGDYYEQYF | TGTGCCAGCAGTTCGCAGCGGGGGGACTATTACGAGCAGTACTTC
19 | - | TRBD2 | TRBJ2-3 | TRBV5-1 | CASSLGLRVAGGRTDTQYF | TGCGCCAGCAGCTTGGGTCTGCGCGTAGCGGGGGGCCGCACAGATACGCAGTATTTT
14 | - | TRBD1 | TRBJ2-1 | TRBV11-3 | CAIRKLIRGHEQFF | TGTGCCATCCGCAAACTAATCAGGGGGCATGAGCAGTTCTTC
13 | - | - | TRBJ2-7 | TRBV6-4 | CASSDHVNYEQYF | TGTGCCAGCAGTGACCATGTTAACTACGAGCAGTACTTC
12 | - | - | TRBJ2-4 | TRBV20-1 | CSARAGMHIQYF | TGCAGTGCTAGGGCTGGGATGCACATTCAGTACTTC
12 | - | - | TRBJ2-7 | TRBV10-3 | CAISTAGYEQYF | TGTGCCATCAGCACAGCGGGCTACGAGCAGTACTTC
16 | few | - | TRBJ1-2 | TRBV9 | CASSSRQVPANYGYTF | TGTGCCAGCAGCTCCCGACAGGTACCCGCTAACTATGGCTACACCTTC
15 | few | TRBD2 | TRBJ2-1 | TRBV5-1 | CASSLVERGFHEQFF | TGCGCCAGCAGCTTGGTCGAGCGGGGGTTCCATGAGCAGTTCTTC
15 | - | TRBD1 | TRBJ2-4 | TRBV20-1 | CSARKGQVIYNEQYF | TGCAGTGCTAGAAAGGGACAGGTGATTTACAATGAGCAGTACTTC
15 | few | TRBD1 | TRBJ2-7 | TRBV7-2 | CASSLSLTGGYEQYF | TGTGCCAGCAGCTTATCCTTGACAGGGGGTTACGAGCAGTACTTC
16 | - | - | TRBJ2-1 | TRBV10-1 | CASSESRSWKYNEQFF | TGCGCCAGCAGTGAGTCGAGGTCCTGGAAGTACAATGAGCAGTTCTTC
14 | few | TRBD1 | TRBJ1-4 | TRBV10-3 | CAISHGQGTEKLFF | TGTGCCATCAGCCATGGACAGGGGACTGAAAAACTGTTTTTT
13 | - | - | TRBJ2-1 | TRBV6-6 | CASSYQEGNEQFF | TGTGCCAGCAGTTACCAGGAGGGCAATGAGCAGTTCTTC
13 | - | - | TRBJ2-7 | TRBV6-6 | CASSTGLGVEQYF | TGTGCCAGCAGCACCGGGTTGGGGGTCGAGCAGTACTTC
16 | few | TRBD2 | TRBJ2-1 | TRBV7-2 | CASSLRTSGFYNEQFF | TGTGCCAGCAGCCTTAGGACTAGCGGTTTTTACAATGAGCAGTTCTTC
17 | - | - | TRBJ2-1 | TRBV10-3 | CAISESSQRTSGSEQFF | TGTGCCATCAGTGAGTCGTCTCAAAGGACGAGCGGTTCGGAGCAGTTCTTC
13 | - | - | TRBJ2-1 | TRBV29-1 | CRVGREPYNEQFF | TGCAGAGTTGGCAGGGAACCCTACAATGAGCAGTTCTTC
14 | - | - | TRBJ1-1 | TRBV6-5 | CASSYPMENTEAFF | TGTGCCAGCAGTTACCCCATGGAGAACACTGAAGCTTTCTTT
16 | few | - | TRBJ2-7 | TRBV20-1 | CSARDKNRGQTYEQYF | TGCAGTGCTAGAGATAAAAACCGGGGGCAGACGTACGAGCAGTACTTC
16 | - | - | TRBJ2-3 | TRBV6-2/TRBV6-3 | CASSYVDGGVTDTQYF | TGTGCCAGCAGTTACGTGGACGGGGGTGTCACAGATACGCAGTATTTT
16 | few | TRBD1 | TRBJ2-1 | TRBV6-2/TRBV6-3 | CASRGQGGSSYNEQFF | TGTGCCAGCAGAGGACAGGGGGGGAGCTCCTACAATGAGCAGTTCTTC
14 | - | - | TRBJ2-5 | TRBV7-9 | CASSVGGLGKTQYF | TGTGCCAGCAGCGTCGGGGGCTTGGGGAAGACCCAGTACTTC
13 | - | - | TRBJ2-5 | TRBV5-8 | CASSPDPIGTQYF | TGTGCCAGCAGCCCCGACCCTATTGGGACCCAGTACTTC
15 | - | - | TRBJ2-3 | TRBV11-2 | CASSSRQINTDTQYF | TGTGCCAGCAGCTCCCGACAGATAAACACAGATACGCAGTATTTT
17 | few | - | TRBJ1-2 | TRBV14 | CASSPDWTDKPNYGYTF | TGTGCCAGCAGCCCAGACTGGACGGATAAACCTAACTATGGCTACACCTTC
17 | once | - | TRBJ1-5 | TRBV21-1 | CASSRRTGKYSNQPQHF | TGTGCCAGCAGCCGGCGGACAGGAAAATATAGCAATCAGCCCCAGCATTTT
16 | - | TRBD2 | TRBJ2-5 | TRBV7-9 | CASSLRGGRASETQYF | TGTGCCAGCAGCTTACGGGGGGGCCGTGCCTCAGAGACCCAGTACTTC
15 | few | - | TRBJ2-1 | TRBV7-9 | CASRPRVLGYNEQFF | TGTGCCAGCAGACCCAGGGTGCTTGGCTACAATGAGCAGTTCTTC
14 | - | TRBD1 | TRBJ1-2 | TRBV12-3/TRBV12-4 | CASSGQGNNYGYTF | TGTGCCAGCAGTGGACAGGGGAACAACTATGGCTACACCTTC
14 | - | TRBD1 | TRBJ2-7 | TRBV6-2/TRBV6-3 | CASSTTDRVYEQYF | TGTGCCAGCAGTACGACGGACAGGGTCTACGAGCAGTACTTC
15 | - | - | TRBJ2-5 | TRBV5-1 | CASSLGRGGLGEQYF | TGCGCCAGCAGCTTGGGGAGGGGGGGCCTTGGTGAGCAGTACTTC
15 | few | - | TRBJ2-5 | TRBV15 | CATSRVLASWETQYF | TGTGCCACCAGCAGGGTCCTAGCTTCCTGGGAGACCCAGTACTTC
16 | once | TRBD1 | TRBJ2-7 | TRBV5-6 | CASSIRPGQGPYEQYF | TGTGCCAGCAGCATACGTCCAGGACAGGGTCCCTACGAGCAGTACTTC
11 | - | - | TRBJ2-3 | TRBV20-1 | CSLSYTDTQYF | TGCAGTCTCTCCTACACAGATACGCAGTATTTT
15 | - | - | TRBJ1-2 | TRBV11-2 | CASSQGAIVIYGYTF | TGTGCCAGCAGTCAAGGGGCAATTGTAATCTATGGCTACACCTTC
16 | - | - | TRBJ2-1 | TRBV7-3 | CASSWGVRGRNNEQFF | TGTGCCAGCAGCTGGGGCGTGAGGGGCCGGAACAATGAGCAGTTCTTC
16 | few | - | TRBJ2-5 | TRBV4-3 | CASSRRLRGAEETQYF | TGCGCCAGCAGCCGAAGGCTTCGGGGGGCGGAGGAGACCCAGTACTTC
15 | many | - | TRBJ2-3 | TRBV12-3/TRBV12-4 | CASSLARGSTDTQYF | TGTGCCAGCAGTTTAGCCCGGGGGAGCACAGATACGCAGTATTTT
16 | - | TRBD1 | TRBJ1-5 | TRBV20-1 | CSATGQGVTFSQPQHF | TGCAGTGCAACGGGACAGGGGGTAACCTTTAGTCAGCCCCAGCATTTT
15 | - | TRBD1 | TRBJ2-2 | TRBV7-9 | CASSPSGQGSGELFF | TGTGCCAGCAGCCCGTCGGGACAGGGTTCCGGGGAGCTGTTTTTT
15 | few | - | TRBJ2-6 | TRBV9 | CASSVQGFGANVLTF | TGTGCCAGCAGCGTACAGGGTTTTGGGGCCAACGTCCTGACTTTC
15 | - | - | TRBJ1-2 | TRBV11-2 | CASSPLTGPPYGYTF | TGTGCCAGCAGCCCACTGACAGGCCCGCCCTATGGCTACACCTTC
15 | - | - | TRBJ2-5 | TRBV4-3 | CASSQRDSTEETQYF | TGCGCCAGCAGCCAAAGGGACTCTACCGAAGAGACCCAGTACTTC
16 | - | - | TRBJ2-3 | TRBV11-1 | CASSLAAAPSTDTQYF | TGTGCCAGCAGCTTAGCTGCGGCACCTAGCACAGATACGCAGTATTTT
13 | - | TRBD1 | TRBJ1-2 | TRBV9 | CASSFRDSYGYTF | TGTGCCAGCAGCTTCCGGGACAGTTATGGCTACACCTTC
16 | - | - | TRBJ2-1 | TRBV21-1 | CASSPVRDRGVHEQFF | TGTGCCAGCAGCCCCGTCCGGGACAGGGGAGTACATGAGCAGTTCTTC
13 | - | - | TRBJ1-2 | TRBV20-1 | CSARRGTGGSYTF | TGCAGTGCCCGACGAGGGACTGGGGGGAGCTACACCTTC